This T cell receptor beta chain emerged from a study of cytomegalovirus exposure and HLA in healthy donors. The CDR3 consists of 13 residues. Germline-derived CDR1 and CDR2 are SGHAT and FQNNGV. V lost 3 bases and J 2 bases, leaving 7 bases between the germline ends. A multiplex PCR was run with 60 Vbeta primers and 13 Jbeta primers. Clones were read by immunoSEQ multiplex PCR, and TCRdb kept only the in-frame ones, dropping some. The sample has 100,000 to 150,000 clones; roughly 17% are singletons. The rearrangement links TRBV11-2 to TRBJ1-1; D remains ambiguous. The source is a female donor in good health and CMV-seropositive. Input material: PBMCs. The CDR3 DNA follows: TGTGCCAGCAGCTTTTTTATTAACACTGAAGCTTTCTTT. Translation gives CASSFFINTEAFF.